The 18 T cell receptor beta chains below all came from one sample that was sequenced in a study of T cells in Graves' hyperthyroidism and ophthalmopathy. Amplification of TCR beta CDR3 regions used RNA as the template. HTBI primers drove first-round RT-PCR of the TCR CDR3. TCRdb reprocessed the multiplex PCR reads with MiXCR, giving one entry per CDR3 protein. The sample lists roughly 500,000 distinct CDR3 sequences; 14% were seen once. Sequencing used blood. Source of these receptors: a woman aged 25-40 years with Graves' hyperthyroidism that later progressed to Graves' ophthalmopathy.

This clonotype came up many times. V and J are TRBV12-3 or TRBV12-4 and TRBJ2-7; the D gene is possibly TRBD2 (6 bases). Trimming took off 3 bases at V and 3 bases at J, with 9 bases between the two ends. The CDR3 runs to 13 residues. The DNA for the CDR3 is TGTGCCAGCAGTTTTGCGGGGCTCTACGAGCAGTACTTC. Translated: CASSFAGLYEQYF.

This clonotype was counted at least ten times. CDR3 sequence reads: CASSEVETARDYGYTF. CDR3 nucleotides: TGTGCCAGCAGTGAAGTCGAGACAGCGCGAGACTATGGCTACACCTTC. The rearrangement joins TRBV2 to TRBJ1-2; D might be TRBD1 (5 bases). Germline V gives CDR1 SNHLY, CDR2 FYNNEI. Deletions cut 1 base from V and 3 bases from J, with 15 bases between. The CDR3 length is 16 residues.

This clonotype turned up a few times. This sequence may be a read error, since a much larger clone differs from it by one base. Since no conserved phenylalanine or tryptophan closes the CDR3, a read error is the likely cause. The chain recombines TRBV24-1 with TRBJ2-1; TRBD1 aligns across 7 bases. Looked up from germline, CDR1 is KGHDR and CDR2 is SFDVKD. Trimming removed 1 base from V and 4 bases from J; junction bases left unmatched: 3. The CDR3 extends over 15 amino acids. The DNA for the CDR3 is TGTGCCACCAGTGATTTTGGGACAGCATACAATGAGCAGTTCTCC. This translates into CATSDFGTAYNEQFS.

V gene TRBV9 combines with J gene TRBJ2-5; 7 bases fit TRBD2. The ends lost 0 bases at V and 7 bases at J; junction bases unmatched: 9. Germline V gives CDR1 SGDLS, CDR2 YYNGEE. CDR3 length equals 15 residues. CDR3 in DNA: TGTGCCAGCAGCGTAGGCGGGAGCCCCCCGGGGACCCAGTACTTC. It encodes CASSVGGSPPGTQYF.

CDR3 region: CASSPPSGRERWPQETQYF. The CDR3 DNA reads TGTGCCAGCAGCCCGCCTAGCGGGAGAGAGCGTTGGCCCCAAGAGACCCAGTACTTC. The rearrangement uses TRBV28 and TRBJ2-5; TRBD2 matches at 10 bases. In germline, CDR1 is MDHEN, CDR2 SYDVKM. The CDR3 loop spans 19 amino acids. V was clipped by 6 bases and J by 1 base; unmatched bases: 17.

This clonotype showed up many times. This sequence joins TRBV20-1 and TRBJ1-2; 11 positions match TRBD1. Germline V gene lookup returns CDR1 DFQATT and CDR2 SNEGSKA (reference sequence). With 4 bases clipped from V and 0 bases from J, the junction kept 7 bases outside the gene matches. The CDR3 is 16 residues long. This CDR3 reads CSAMGTGGYSNYGYTF. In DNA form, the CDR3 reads TGCAGTGCTATGGGGACAGGGGGGTATTCTAACTATGGCTACACCTTC.

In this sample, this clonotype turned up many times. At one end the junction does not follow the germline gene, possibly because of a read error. CDR3 sequence (DNA): TGCAGTGTCCCCCCCCGGAACGCTGAAGCTTTCTTT. Its protein is CSVPPRNAEAFF. This chain uses TRBV20-1 with TRBJ1-1; D ambiguous. This CDR3 contains 12 residues. CDR1 DFQATT and CDR2 SNEGSKA come from the germline V gene (reference sequence).

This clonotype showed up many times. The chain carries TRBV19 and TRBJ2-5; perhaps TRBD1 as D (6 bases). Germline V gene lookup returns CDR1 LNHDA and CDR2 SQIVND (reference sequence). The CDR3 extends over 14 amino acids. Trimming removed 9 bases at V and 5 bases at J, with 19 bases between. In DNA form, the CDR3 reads TGTGCCAGCGGTACAGGGTCCGGATTGGAGACCCAGTACTTC. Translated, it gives CASGTGSGLETQYF.

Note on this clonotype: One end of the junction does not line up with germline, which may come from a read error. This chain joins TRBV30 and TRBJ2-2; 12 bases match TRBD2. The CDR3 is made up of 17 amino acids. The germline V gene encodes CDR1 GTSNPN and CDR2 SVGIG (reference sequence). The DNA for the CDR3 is TGTGACTGGAGTGTCCAGCGGACTAGCGGGATCACCGGTGAGCTGTTTTTT. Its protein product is CDWSVQRTSGITGELFF.

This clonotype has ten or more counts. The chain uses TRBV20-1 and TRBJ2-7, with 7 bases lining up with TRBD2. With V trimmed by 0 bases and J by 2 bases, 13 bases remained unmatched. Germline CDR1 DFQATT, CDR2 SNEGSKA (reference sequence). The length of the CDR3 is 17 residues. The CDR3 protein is CSARDIRAGDNPYEQYF. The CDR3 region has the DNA TGCAGTGCTAGAGATATAAGGGCGGGAGATAACCCCTACGAGCAGTACTTC.

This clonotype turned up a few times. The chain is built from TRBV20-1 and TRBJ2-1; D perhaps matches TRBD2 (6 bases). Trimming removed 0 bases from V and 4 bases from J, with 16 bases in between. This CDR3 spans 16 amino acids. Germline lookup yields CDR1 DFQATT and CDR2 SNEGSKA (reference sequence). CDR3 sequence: CSARDFGRESYNEQFF. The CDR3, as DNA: TGCAGTGCTAGAGATTTCGGCCGGGAGTCTTACAATGAGCAGTTCTTC.

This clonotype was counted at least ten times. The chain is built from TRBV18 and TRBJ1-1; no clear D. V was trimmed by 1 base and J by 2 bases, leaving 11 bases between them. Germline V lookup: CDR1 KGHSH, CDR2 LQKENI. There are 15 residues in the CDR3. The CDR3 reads CASSPQAEANTEAFF. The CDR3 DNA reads TGTGCCAGCTCACCACAGGCGGAGGCTAACACTGAAGCTTTCTTT.

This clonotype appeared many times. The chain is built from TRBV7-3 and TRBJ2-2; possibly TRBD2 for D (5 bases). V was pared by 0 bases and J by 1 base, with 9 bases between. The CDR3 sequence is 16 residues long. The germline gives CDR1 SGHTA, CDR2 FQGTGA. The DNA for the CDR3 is TGTGCCAGCAGCTTAACGACTATCGAGAACACCGGGGAGCTGTTTTTT. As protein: CASSLTTIENTGELFF. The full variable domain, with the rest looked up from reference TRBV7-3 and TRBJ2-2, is GAGVSQTPSNKVTEKGKYVELRCDPISGHTALYWYRQSLGQGPEFLIYFQGTGAADDSGLPNDRFFAVRPEGSVSTLKIQRTERGDSAVYLCASSLTTIENTGELFFGEGSRLTVL.

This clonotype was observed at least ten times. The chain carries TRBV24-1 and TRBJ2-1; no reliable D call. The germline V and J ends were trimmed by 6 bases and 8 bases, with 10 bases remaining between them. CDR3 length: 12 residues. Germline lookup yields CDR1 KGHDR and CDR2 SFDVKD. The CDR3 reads CATSPNRDEQFF. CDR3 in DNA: TGTGCCACCAGTCCCAATAGGGATGAGCAGTTCTTC.

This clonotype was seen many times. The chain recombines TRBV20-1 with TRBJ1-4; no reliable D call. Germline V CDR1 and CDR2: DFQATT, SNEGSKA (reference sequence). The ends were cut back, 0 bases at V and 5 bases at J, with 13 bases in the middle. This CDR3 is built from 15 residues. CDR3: CSARDVRRSNEKLFF. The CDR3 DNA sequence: TGCAGTGCTAGAGATGTCAGGCGCTCCAATGAAAAACTGTTTTTT.

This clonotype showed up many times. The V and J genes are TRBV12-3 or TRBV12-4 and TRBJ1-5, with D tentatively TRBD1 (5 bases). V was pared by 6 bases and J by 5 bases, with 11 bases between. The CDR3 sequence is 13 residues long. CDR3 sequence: CASRSQGDQPQHF. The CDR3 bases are TGTGCCAGCAGAAGTCAGGGAGATCAGCCCCAGCATTTT.

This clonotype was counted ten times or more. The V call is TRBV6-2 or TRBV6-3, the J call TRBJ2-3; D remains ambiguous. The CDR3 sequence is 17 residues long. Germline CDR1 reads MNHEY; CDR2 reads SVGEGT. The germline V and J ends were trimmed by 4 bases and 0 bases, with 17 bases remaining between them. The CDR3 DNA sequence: TGTGCCAGCAGTTTCCCCAGCGCGCCTCCTAGCACAGATACGCAGTATTTT. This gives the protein CASSFPSAPPSTDTQYF.

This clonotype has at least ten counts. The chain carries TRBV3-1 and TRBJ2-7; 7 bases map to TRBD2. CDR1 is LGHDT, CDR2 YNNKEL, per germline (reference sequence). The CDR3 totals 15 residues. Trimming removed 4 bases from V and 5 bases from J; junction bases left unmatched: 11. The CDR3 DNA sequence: TGTGCCAGCAGCCTCATAGGACTAGGCGTGGACGAGCAGTACTTC. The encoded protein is CASSLIGLGVDEQYF.